The 2 T cell receptor beta chains listed next were all sequenced from one sample in a study of radiotherapy plus CTLA-4 blockade in lung cancer. The protocol was immunoSEQ multiplex PCR, while the TCRdb copy is restricted to in-frame clones and leaves out a portion. The data contain roughly 80,000 clones, 74% of them singletons. Sequencing used peripheral blood, obtained from a patient treated with radiotherapy plus ipilimumab. The receptors stem from a human donor with non-small cell lung cancer whose response to radiotherapy plus ipilimumab could not be evaluated.

This chain connects TRBV9 to TRBJ2-1; D is undetermined. The ends were cut back, 4 bases at V and 6 bases at J, with 14 bases in the middle. Germline CDR1 SGDLS, CDR2 YYNGEE. This CDR3 comprises 14 residues. Written as DNA, the CDR3 is TGTGCCAGCAGCCTCACAACAGCAACCAATGAGCAGTTCTTC. Translating it yields CASSLTTATNEQFF. The full variable domain, its missing parts supplied by reference TRBV9 and TRBJ2-1, is DSGVTQTPKHLITATGQRVTLRCSPRSGDLSVYWYQQSLDQGLQFLIQYYNGEERAKGNILERFSAQQFPDLHSELNLSSLELGDSALYFCASSLTTATNEQFFGPGTRLTVL.

V usage is TRBV4-3 and J usage is TRBJ2-3, with D possibly TRBD1 on 5 matching bases. V was cut by 1 base and J by 3 bases, with 8 bases left in between. Germline V lookup: CDR1 LGHNA, CDR2 YSLEER. This CDR3 is built from 14 residues. The CDR3 here is CASSQVGATDTQYF. CDR3 bases: TGCGCCAGCAGCCAAGTTGGGGCTACAGATACGCAGTATTTT.